A single sample gave rise to the 18 T cell receptor beta chains below, sequenced in a study of cytomegalovirus exposure and HLA in healthy donors. This PCR relied on a set of 60 Vbeta primers and 13 Jbeta primers. The protocol was immunoSEQ multiplex PCR, while the TCRdb copy is restricted to in-frame clones and leaves out a portion. The data hold some 200,000 clones, with 79% observed a single time. Sequencing was carried out using PBMCs. The receptors shown here come from a girl between 5 and 17 years old in good health and CMV-seropositive.

This chain links TRBV4-1 with TRBJ1-1; 7 bases match TRBD1. The CDR3 is 17 amino acids. V gave up 2 bases and J gave up 0 bases; unmatched junction bases: 9. Germline V gives CDR1 MGHRA, CDR2 YSYEKL. The CDR3 spells CASSQYLTGPMNTEAFF. The CDR3 bases are TGCGCCAGCAGCCAATACTTGACAGGGCCAATGAACACTGAAGCTTTCTTT.

The chain recombines TRBV7-2 with TRBJ1-2, with D maybe TRBD1 (5 bases). CDR1 and CDR2 from the germline V gene are SGHTA and FQGNSA. V was shortened by 5 bases and J by 8 bases, with 12 bases between the two germline ends. The CDR3 is made up of 12 amino acids. CDR3 amino acids: CASSTTGGGYTF. DNA of the CDR3: TGTGCCAGCAGCACAACAGGTGGCGGCTACACCTTC. The entire variable domain, with the rest obtained from reference TRBV7-2 and TRBJ1-2, is as follows: GAGVSQSPSNKVTEKGKDVELRCDPISGHTALYWYRQSLGQGLEFLIYFQGNSAPDKSGLPSDRFSAERTGGSVSTLTIQRTQQEDSAVYLCASSTTGGGYTFGSGTRLTVV.

This clone was counted only a few times. The chain recombines TRBV30 with TRBJ1-2; 9 bases fit TRBD1. Trimming at V came to 0 bases and at J to 8 bases, leaving 4 bases not matched to a gene. Germline CDR1 is GTSNPN and CDR2 is SVGIG (reference sequence). CDR3 length: 13 amino acids. The CDR3 DNA reads as TGTGCCTGGAGTGTACAGGGGGCGGGGGGCTACACCTTC. This gives the protein CAWSVQGAGGYTF.

The chain recombines TRBV30 with TRBJ1-2; unclear D gene. Trimming removed 3 bases from V and 6 bases from J, with 17 bases in between. This CDR3 region has 14 residues. The germline V gene encodes CDR1 GTSNPN and CDR2 SVGIG (reference sequence). Written as DNA, the CDR3 is TGTGCCTGGAGGATCTACCTGACTCAGCATGGCTACACCTTC. Amino acid sequence: CAWRIYLTQHGYTF.

The rearrangement uses TRBV19 and TRBJ2-3, with D perhaps matching TRBD2 (6 bases). V gave up 5 bases and J gave up 1 base, with 16 bases separating them. This CDR3 has 16 residues. Germline V CDR1 and CDR2: LNHDA, SQIVND (reference sequence). CDR3 in amino acids: CASSAGGQEGTDTQYF. In DNA, the CDR3 is TGTGCCAGTAGTGCAGGAGGGCAGGAGGGCACAGATACGCAGTATTTT.

The chain combines TRBV2 with TRBJ1-4, with 8 bases that match TRBD1. The CDR3 loop spans 17 amino acids. With V trimmed by 4 bases and J by 3 bases, 10 bases remained unmatched. Looked up from germline, CDR1 is SNHLY and CDR2 is FYNNEI. CDR3 sequence: CASSGVVGTGANEKLFF. The CDR3 region has the DNA TGTGCCAGCAGTGGCGTGGTCGGGACAGGAGCTAATGAAAAACTGTTTTTT.

This clone was seen a single time. The V and J genes are TRBV5-6 and TRBJ1-5, with 11 positions matching TRBD1. The V and J ends lost 4 bases and 0 bases, in that order; junction bases with no gene match: 9. The CDR3 spans 18 residues. Germline V lookup: CDR1 SGHDT, CDR2 YYEEEE. This CDR3 is CASSLGTGGLNSNQPQHF. CDR3 DNA sequence: TGTGCCAGCAGCCTTGGGACAGGGGGGTTAAATAGCAATCAGCCCCAGCATTTT.

The V call is TRBV5-6, the J call TRBJ1-2; 10 positions match TRBD1. V shed 4 bases, J shed 2 bases, and the junction held 2 bases outside the gene matches. Germline CDR1 SGHDT, CDR2 YYEEEE. This CDR3 has 14 residues. The CDR3 DNA follows: TGTGCCAGCAGCGGGGACAGGGGAAACTATGGCTACACCTTC. Protein sequence: CASSGDRGNYGYTF.

Points on this clone: The same CDR3 arises from other DNA sequences in this sample as well. The genes are TRBV19 and TRBJ1-1, with a possible D match to TRBD1 (5 bases). V lost 4 bases and J lost 1, with 7 bases in between. The germline CDR1 and CDR2 sequences are LNHDA and SQIVND (reference sequence). The CDR3 has 13 residues. The CDR3 DNA reads as TGTGCCAGTAGTAAAACAGGGAACACTGAAGCTTTCTTT. This codes for CASSKTGNTEAFF.

The chain is built from TRBV5-6 and TRBJ2-7; TRBD1 matches 9 bases. Per germline, CDR1 SGHDT and CDR2 YYEEEE. The V gene end was trimmed by 3 bases and the J gene end by 6 bases; junction bases not matched to a gene: 7. The CDR3 is 14 residues long. CDR3: CASSSGTGSFEQYF. In nucleotides, the CDR3 is TGTGCCAGCAGCTCTGGGACAGGGTCTTTCGAGCAGTACTTC.

The V and J genes are TRBV5-1 and TRBJ2-1; 9 bases line up with TRBD2. This CDR3 is built from 15 residues. Germline V gives CDR1 SGHRS, CDR2 YFSETQ. Trimming at V came to 5 bases and at J to 0 bases, leaving 3 bases not matched to a gene. The CDR3 nucleotides read TGCGCCAGCAGGATTAGCGGGGGCTCCTACAATGAGCAGTTCTTC. It is translated as CASRISGGSYNEQFF.

The V gene is TRBV10-1, the J gene TRBJ2-1; D might be TRBD2 (6 bases). Per germline, CDR1 WNHNN and CDR2 SYGVQD (reference sequence). The CDR3 loop spans 16 amino acids. Trimming stripped 0 bases from V and 3 bases from J, with 12 bases between. The CDR3 DNA reads TGCGCCAGCAGTGAGTCGGGGGTAGCGGTCTACAATGAGCAGTTCTTC. Translating it yields CASSESGVAVYNEQFF.

The V call is TRBV18, the J call TRBJ2-7, with D perhaps TRBD1 (6 bases). The CDR3 is 14 amino acids. Trimming removed 3 bases from V and 4 bases from J, with 13 bases in between. Germline CDR1 KGHSH, CDR2 LQKENI. CDR3 bases: TGTGCCAGCTCACCCCCGGGACAACTTTACGAGCAGTACTTC. Translation gives CASSPPGQLYEQYF.

The genes are TRBV4-1 and TRBJ2-3, with TRBD2 matching over 8 bases. CDR3 size: 17 residues. The germline V gene has CDR1 MGHRA and CDR2 YSYEKL. The J segment lost 2 bases and the V segment lost 1 base, leaving 8 bases of the junction unmatched. CDR3: CASSQGPGLGPTDTQYF. The CDR3 DNA is TGCGCCAGCAGCCAAGGGCCGGGACTAGGTCCCACAGATACGCAGTATTTT.

The rearrangement joins TRBV27 to TRBJ1-5; D not certain. V lost 11 bases to trimming and J lost 1 base, with 15 bases between them. The CDR3 consists of 14 residues. Germline loops: CDR1 MNHEY, CDR2 SMNVEV (reference sequence). In DNA form, the CDR3 reads TGTGCCCCCAACCCCGGGGTAAGCAATCAGCCCCAGCATTTT. It translates to CAPNPGVSNQPQHF.

This chain uses TRBV27 with TRBJ1-2; D gene uncertain. This CDR3 has 17 amino acids. Germline values: CDR1 MNHEY, CDR2 SMNVEV (reference sequence). V was trimmed by 8 bases and J by 0 bases, leaving 22 bases between them. The CDR3 is CASRLTRQDPTNYGYTF. In DNA form, the CDR3 reads TGTGCCAGCCGCCTAACCCGGCAGGATCCCACTAACTATGGCTACACCTTC.

This chain joins TRBV10-2 and TRBJ2-5; 7 nucleotides align to TRBD1. Germline CDR1 reads WSHSY; CDR2 reads SAAADI. This CDR3 comprises 14 residues. V shed 4 bases and J 0 bases; nucleotides not matched to a gene: 2. Here the CDR3 reads CASSVTGDQETQYF. DNA for the CDR3: TGCGCCAGCAGTGTAACAGGGGACCAAGAGACCCAGTACTTC.

This clone is a singleton in its sample. V and J are TRBV12-5 and TRBJ2-3; D is possibly TRBD2 (5 bases). The CDR3 totals 13 residues. Per the germline V gene, CDR1 is LGHNT and CDR2 is FRNRAP. Trimming pared 6 bases from V and 1 base from J, leaving 8 bases between. DNA for the CDR3: TGTGCTAGTGGATCCGGGGGCACAGATACGCAGTATTTT. Protein sequence: CASGSGGTDTQYF.